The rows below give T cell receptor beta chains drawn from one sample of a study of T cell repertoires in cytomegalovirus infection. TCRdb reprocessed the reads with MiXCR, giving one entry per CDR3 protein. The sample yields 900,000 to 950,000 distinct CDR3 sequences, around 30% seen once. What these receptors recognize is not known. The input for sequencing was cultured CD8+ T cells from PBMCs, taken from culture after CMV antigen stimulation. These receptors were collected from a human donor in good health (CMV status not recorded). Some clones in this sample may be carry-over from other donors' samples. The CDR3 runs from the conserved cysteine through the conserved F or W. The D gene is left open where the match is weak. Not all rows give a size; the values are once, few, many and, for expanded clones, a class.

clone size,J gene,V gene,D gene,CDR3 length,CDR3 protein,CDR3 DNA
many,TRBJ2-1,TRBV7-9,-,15,CASTYTGGGNYEQFF,TGTGCCAGCACCTATACAGGGGGGGGGAACTATGAGCAGTTCTTC
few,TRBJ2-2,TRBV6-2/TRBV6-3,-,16,CASSTEYLHRTGELFF,TGTGCCAGCAGCACCGAATACCTTCATCGCACCGGGGAGCTGTTTTTT
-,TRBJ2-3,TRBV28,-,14,CASSFPPGADTQYF,TGTGCCAGCAGTTTTCCCCCGGGAGCCGATACGCAGTATTTT
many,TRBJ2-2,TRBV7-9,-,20,CASTSDSWQGGLPNTGELFF,TGTGCCAGCACCAGCGATTCGTGGCAGGGCGGACTACCTAACACCGGGGAGCTGTTTTTT
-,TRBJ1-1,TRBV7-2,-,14,CASSPGIGGPEAFF,TGTGCCAGCAGCCCGGGGATAGGGGGGCCTGAAGCTTTCTTT
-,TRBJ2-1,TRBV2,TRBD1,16,CASSEVRQGTYNEQFF,TGTGCCAGCAGTGAAGTCCGACAGGGGACCTACAATGAGCAGTTCTTC
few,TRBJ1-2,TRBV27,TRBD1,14,CASKDQGVVYGYTF,TGTGCCAGCAAAGACCAGGGGGTCGTCTATGGCTACACCTTC
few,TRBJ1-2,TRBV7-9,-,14,CASSPGTVIDGYTF,TGTGCCAGCAGCCCGGGGACGGTGATAGATGGCTACACCTTC
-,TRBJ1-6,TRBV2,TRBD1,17,CASRETGGRIDNSPLHF,TGTGCCAGCAGGGAGACAGGGGGCAGGATAGATAATTCACCCCTCCACTTT
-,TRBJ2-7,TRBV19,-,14,CASSIGGDGYEQYF,TGTGCCAGTAGTATAGGAGGGGACGGATACGAGCAGTACTTC
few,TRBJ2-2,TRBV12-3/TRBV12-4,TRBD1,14,CANTGQGGTGELFF,TGTGCCAACACGGGACAGGGGGGGACCGGGGAGCTGTTTTTT
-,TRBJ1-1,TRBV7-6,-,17,CASSLLRVGPSNTEAFF,TGTGCCAGCAGCTTACTCCGGGTTGGTCCTTCGAACACTGAAGCTTTCTTT
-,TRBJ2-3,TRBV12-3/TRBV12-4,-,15,CASSSTGRLDYTQYF,TGTGCCAGCAGCTCGACGGGACGCCTGGACTATACGCAGTATTTT
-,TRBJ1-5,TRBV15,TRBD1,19,CATSPRTGRLGWSNQPQHF,TGTGCCACCAGCCCTCGGACAGGGAGATTGGGTTGGAGCAATCAGCCCCAGCATTTT
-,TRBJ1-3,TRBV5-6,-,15,CASSPAIGSGNTIYF,TGTGCCAGCAGCCCCGCAATCGGCTCTGGAAACACCATATATTTT
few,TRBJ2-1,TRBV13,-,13,CASRTRGGSEQFF,TGTGCCAGCAGGACCAGGGGCGGGAGTGAGCAGTTCTTC
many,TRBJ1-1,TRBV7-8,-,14,CASSPYIEFSEAFF,TGTGCCAGCAGCCCCTACATAGAGTTTTCTGAAGCTTTCTTT
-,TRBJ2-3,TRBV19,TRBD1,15,CASSRTGGFGDTQYF,TGTGCCAGTAGTCGGACAGGTGGTTTCGGAGATACGCAGTATTTT
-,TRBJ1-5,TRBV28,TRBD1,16,CASSSMTGWSNQPQHF,TGTGCCAGCAGTTCCATGACAGGGTGGTCCAATCAGCCCCAGCATTTT
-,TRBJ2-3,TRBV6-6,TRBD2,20,CASSYSRVTSGGTSTDTQYF,TGTGCCAGCAGTTACTCGAGGGTAACTAGCGGGGGGACTAGCACAGATACGCAGTATTTT
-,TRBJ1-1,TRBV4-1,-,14,CASSQVEGDTEAFF,TGCGCCAGCAGCCAAGTCGAGGGGGACACTGAAGCTTTCTTT
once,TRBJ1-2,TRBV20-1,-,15,CSALGDPHRAGGYTF,TGCAGTGCTTTGGGGGACCCTCATCGGGCGGGGGGCTACACCTTC
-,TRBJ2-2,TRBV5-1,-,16,CASSITGPTVTGELFF,TGCGCCAGCAGTATAACAGGGCCCACCGTCACCGGGGAGCTGTTTTTT
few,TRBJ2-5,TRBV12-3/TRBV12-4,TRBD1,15,CASSPARTGAETQYF,TGTGCCAGCAGTCCAGCCCGGACAGGAGCGGAGACCCAGTACTTC
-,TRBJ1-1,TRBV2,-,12,CASSESHTEAFF,TGTGCCAGCAGTGAGTCCCACACTGAAGCTTTCTTT
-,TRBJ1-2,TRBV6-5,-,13,CASSLFRGNGYTF,TGTGCCAGCAGCCTATTTAGGGGGAATGGCTACACCTTC
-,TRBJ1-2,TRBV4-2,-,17,CASSFREGEATTYGYTF,TGTGCCAGCAGCTTCCGAGAGGGGGAGGCTACGACCTATGGCTACACCTTC
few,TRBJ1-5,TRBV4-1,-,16,CASSQVVSLGGQPQHF,TGCGCCAGCAGCCAAGTAGTCAGCCTCGGGGGCCAGCCCCAGCATTTT
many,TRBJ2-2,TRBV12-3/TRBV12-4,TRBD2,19,CASPLRGGLAGGHTGELFF,TGTGCCAGCCCCCTTCGAGGGGGACTAGCGGGGGGGCACACCGGGGAGCTGTTTTTT
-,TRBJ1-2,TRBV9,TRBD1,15,CASSASLTGVYGYTF,TGTGCCAGCAGCGCGTCGTTGACAGGGGTCTATGGCTACACCTTC
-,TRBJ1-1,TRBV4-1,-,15,CTSSQDPGVRTEAFF,TGCACCAGCAGCCAAGATCCCGGGGTTAGGACTGAAGCTTTCTTT
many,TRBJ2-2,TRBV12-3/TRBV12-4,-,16,CASTPQGTALPGELFF,TGTGCCAGCACCCCGCAGGGAACTGCTCTTCCCGGGGAGCTGTTTTTT
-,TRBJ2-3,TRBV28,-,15,CASSIRGPGTDTQYF,TGTGCCAGCAGTATCCGGGGGCCCGGCACAGATACGCAGTATTTT
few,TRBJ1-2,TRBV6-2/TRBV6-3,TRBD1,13,CASRTRDRLGYTF,TGTGCCAGCAGAACTCGGGACAGACTTGGCTACACCTTC
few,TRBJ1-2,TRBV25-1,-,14,CASSESGGAYGYTF,TGTGCCAGCAGTGAATCGGGGGGGGCCTATGGCTACACCTTC
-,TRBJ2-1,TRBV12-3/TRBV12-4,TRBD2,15,CASSFGTSVYNEQFF,TGTGCCAGCAGTTTCGGGACTAGCGTCTACAATGAGCAGTTCTTC
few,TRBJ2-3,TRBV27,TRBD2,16,CASRDRSGGSTDTQYF,TGTGCCAGCAGGGACCGCAGCGGGGGAAGCACAGATACGCAGTATTTT
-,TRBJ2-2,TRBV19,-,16,CASTPGLVGYTGELFF,TGTGCCAGTACCCCGGGACTGGTGGGATATACCGGGGAGCTGTTTTTT
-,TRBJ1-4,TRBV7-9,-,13,CASSLYVNEKLFF,TGTGCCAGCAGCTTATATGTAAATGAAAAACTGTTTTTT
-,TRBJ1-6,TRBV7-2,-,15,CASSLQGVYNSPLHF,TGTGCCAGCAGCTTACAAGGGGTCTATAATTCACCCCTCCACTTT
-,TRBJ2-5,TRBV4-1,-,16,CASSQGTITEGETQYF,TGCGCCAGCAGCCAAGGCACTATCACAGAAGGAGAGACCCAGTACTTC
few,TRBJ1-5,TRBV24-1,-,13,CATSGSRDQPQHF,TGTGCCACCAGTGGGTCCAGGGATCAGCCCCAGCATTTT
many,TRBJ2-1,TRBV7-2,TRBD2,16,CASSLELAGVSNEQFF,TGTGCCAGCAGCTTAGAACTAGCGGGGGTGAGCAATGAGCAGTTCTTC
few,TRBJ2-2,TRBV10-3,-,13,CAISDPSAGELFF,TGTGCCATCAGTGACCCAAGCGCCGGGGAGCTGTTTTTT
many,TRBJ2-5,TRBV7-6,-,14,CASSTAGPIETQYF,TGTGCCAGCAGCACGGCGGGACCCATAGAGACCCAGTACTTC
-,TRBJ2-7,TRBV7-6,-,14,CASSPRTTPYEQYF,TGTGCCAGCAGCCCGCGAACTACCCCCTACGAGCAGTACTTC
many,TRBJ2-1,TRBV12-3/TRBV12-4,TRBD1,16,CASSEFGTGGENEQFF,TGTGCCAGCAGTGAATTTGGGACAGGGGGGGAAAATGAGCAGTTCTTC